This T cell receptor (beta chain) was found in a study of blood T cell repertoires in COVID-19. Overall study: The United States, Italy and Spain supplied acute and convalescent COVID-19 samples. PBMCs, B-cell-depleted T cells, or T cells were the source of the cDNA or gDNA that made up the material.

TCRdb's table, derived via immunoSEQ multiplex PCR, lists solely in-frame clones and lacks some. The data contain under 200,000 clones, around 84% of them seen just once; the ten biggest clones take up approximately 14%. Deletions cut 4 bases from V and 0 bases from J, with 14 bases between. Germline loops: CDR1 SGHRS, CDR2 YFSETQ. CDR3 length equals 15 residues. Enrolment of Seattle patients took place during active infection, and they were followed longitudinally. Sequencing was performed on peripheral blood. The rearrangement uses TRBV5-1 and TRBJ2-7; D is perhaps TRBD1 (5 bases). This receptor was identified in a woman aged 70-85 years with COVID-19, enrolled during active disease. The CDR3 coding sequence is TGCGCCAGCAGCCTTGTGGGGCAGAACTCCTACGAGCAGTACTTC. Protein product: CASSLVGQNSYEQYF.